This T cell receptor (beta chain) is drawn from a study of shared clonotypes between healthy human individuals. Study-wide results and caveats: The four-donor shared clonotypes exceeded non-shared clonotypes in generation probability, with non-shared ones scoring lower. Represented diversity (both genetic and exposure-history) was limited by the small number of donors.

The assay was immunoSEQ multiplex PCR, and TCRdb's table has in-frame clones only and misses some. The sample has more than 2,000,000 clones, about 92% seen once. Trimming took 3 bases from V and 5 from J; bases not matched to a gene: 4. Looked up from germline, CDR1 is MNHEY and CDR2 is SMNVEV (reference sequence). This CDR3 is built from 14 residues. In regard to this clone: Its antigen is undetermined. The sample contains more than one DNA sequence encoding this CDR3.

Sequencing used naive CD4+ T cells from PBMCs. Subset here: CD45RA+ positively selected. The sequence was collected from a young man in good health. Some clones in this sample may be carry-over from other donors' samples. The genes are TRBV27 and TRBJ2-5; 9 bases are shared with TRBD2. CDR3 region: CASSFRGRVETQYF. For the CDR3, the DNA is TGTGCCAGCAGTTTCCGCGGGAGGGTGGAGACCCAGTACTTC.